Detailed here is one T cell receptor (beta chain). The antigen is unknown. This entry belongs to a study of cytomegalovirus exposure and HLA in healthy donors. The V gene's germline CDR1 is SGHRS and CDR2 YFSETQ. The CDR3 length is 15 residues. Trimming took off 0 bases at V and 6 bases at J, with 12 bases between the two ends. General observations from the study: Rarity held for most TCR sequences, but there were some public TCRs that occurred in many donors. The study carried out a later analysis of TCR beta sequences. It associated around 17,000 of them with specific HLA alleles at a false discovery rate of 0.05.

60 Vbeta and 13 Jbeta primers were used in PCR. The data were produced by immunoSEQ multiplex PCR, yet TCRdb's version contains in-frame clones alone and is incomplete. The repertoire consists of 240,000 or so clones, with 75% to 85% occurring once and the leading ten covering 8%. The receptor comes from a woman between 55 and 75 years old in good health and CMV-seropositive. This chain joins TRBV5-1 and TRBJ2-2; weak D call: TRBD1 (6 bases). Sequenced: PBMCs. The CDR3, as DNA: TGCGCCAGCAGCTTGGAGTTCAGGGGCCCCGGGGAGCTGTTTTTT. It specifies CASSLEFRGPGELFF.